A few counts support the clone carrying this T cell receptor (beta chain). Study processing details: Reference gene primer amplification gave estimated nucleated cell counts. Clones were read by immunoSEQ multiplex PCR, and TCRdb kept only the in-frame ones, dropping some. V, J and clone size derive from that table, while D and trimming were established from the DNA sequence. Of 120,000 to 150,000 clones listed, 82% were seen once; the top ten hold roughly 15%. These data belong to a study of blood T cell repertoires in COVID-19. Looking at the study overall: Italy, Spain and the United States were the sources of the convalescent and acute COVID-19 samples. Sources were T cells, B-cell-depleted T cells, or PBMCs; the material itself was cDNA or gDNA.

CDR1 GTSNPN and CDR2 SVGIG come from the germline V gene (reference sequence). Losses at the gene ends were 2 bases for V and 11 bases for J; bases not matched to a gene: 11. This CDR3 contains 15 residues. The sequencing input was peripheral blood. J is TRBJ1-6 and V is TRBV30; 8 bases align to TRBD1. This TCR derives from a human donor with acute or convalescent COVID-19. The donor label of this sample is uncertain. CDR3 sequence: CAWSQLGQGSAPLHF. CDR3 in DNA: TGTGCCTGGAGTCAACTAGGACAGGGATCGGCACCCCTCCACTTT.